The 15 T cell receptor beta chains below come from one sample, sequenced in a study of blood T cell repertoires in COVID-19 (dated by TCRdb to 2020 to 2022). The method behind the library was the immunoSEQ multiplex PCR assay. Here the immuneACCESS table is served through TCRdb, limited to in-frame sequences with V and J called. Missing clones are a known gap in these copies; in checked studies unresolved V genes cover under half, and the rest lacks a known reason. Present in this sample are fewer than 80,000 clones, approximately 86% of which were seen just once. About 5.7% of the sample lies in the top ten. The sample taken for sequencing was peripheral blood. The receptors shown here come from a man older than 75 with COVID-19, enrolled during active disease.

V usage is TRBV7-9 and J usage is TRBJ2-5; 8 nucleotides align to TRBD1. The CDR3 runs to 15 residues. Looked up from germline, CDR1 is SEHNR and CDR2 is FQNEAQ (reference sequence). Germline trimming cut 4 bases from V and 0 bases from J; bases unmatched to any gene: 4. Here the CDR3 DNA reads TGTGCCAGCAGCTCAGGGGGCGATAACCAAGAGACCCAGTACTTC. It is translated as CASSSGGDNQETQYF.

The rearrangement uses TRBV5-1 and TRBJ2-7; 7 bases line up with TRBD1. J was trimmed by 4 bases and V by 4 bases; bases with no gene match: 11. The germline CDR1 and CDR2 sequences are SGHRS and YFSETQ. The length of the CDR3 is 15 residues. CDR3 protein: CASSNGTVPPYEQYF. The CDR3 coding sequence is TGCGCCAGCAGCAACGGGACAGTCCCACCTTACGAGCAGTACTTC.

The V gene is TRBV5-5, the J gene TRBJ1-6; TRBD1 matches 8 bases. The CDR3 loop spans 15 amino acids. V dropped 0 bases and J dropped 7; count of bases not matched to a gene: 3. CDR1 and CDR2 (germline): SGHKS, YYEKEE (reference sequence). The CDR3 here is CASSLDGQGNSPLHF. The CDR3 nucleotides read TGTGCCAGCAGCTTGGATGGACAGGGAAATTCACCCCTCCACTTT.

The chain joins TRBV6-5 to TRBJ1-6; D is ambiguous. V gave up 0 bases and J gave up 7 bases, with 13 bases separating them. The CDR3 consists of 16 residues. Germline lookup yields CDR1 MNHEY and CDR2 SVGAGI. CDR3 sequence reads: CASSYSFNSLNSPLHF. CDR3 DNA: TGTGCCAGCAGTTACTCGTTCAACAGCCTGAATTCACCCCTCCACTTT.

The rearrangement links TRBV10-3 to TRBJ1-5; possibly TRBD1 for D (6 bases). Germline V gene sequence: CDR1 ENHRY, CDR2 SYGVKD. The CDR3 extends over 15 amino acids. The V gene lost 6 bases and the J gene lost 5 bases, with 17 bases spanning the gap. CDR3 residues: CAISVAPGVDQPQHF. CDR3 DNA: TGTGCCATCAGCGTCGCCCCAGGGGTGGATCAGCCCCAGCATTTT.

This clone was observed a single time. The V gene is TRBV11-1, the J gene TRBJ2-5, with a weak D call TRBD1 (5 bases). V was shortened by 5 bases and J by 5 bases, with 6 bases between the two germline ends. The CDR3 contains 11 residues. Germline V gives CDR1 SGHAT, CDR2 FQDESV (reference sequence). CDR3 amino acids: CASSGAETQYF. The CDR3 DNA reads TGTGCCAGCAGCGGGGCGGAGACCCAGTACTTC.

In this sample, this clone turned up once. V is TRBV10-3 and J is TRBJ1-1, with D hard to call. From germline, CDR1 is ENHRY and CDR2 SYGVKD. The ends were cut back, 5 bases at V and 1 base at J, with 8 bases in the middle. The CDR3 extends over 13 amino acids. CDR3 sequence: CAISREKNTEAFF. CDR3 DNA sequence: TGTGCCATCAGTAGAGAGAAGAACACTGAAGCTTTCTTT.

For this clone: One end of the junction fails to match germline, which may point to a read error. The CDR3 DNA is TGTGCCAGCAGCTCAGGGGGCACGGATACGCAGTATTTT. Translation gives CASSSGGTDTQYF. V and J are TRBV6-5 and TRBJ2-3; TRBD1 matches 8 bases. The CDR3 spans 13 residues. The germline CDR1 and CDR2 sequences are MNHEY and SVGAGI.

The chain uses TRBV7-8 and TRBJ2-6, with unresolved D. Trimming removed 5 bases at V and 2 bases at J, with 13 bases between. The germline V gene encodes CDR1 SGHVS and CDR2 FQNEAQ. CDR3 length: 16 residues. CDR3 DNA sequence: TGTGCCAGCAGCCCGTTACAGATCACTGGGGCCAACGTCCTGACTTTC. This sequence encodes CASSPLQITGANVLTF.

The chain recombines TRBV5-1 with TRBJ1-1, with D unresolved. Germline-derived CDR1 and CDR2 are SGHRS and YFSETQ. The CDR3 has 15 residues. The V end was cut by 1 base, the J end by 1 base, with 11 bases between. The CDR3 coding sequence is TGCGCCAGCAGCTTGACGAGCTACCCGAACACTGAAGCTTTCTTT. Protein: CASSLTSYPNTEAFF.

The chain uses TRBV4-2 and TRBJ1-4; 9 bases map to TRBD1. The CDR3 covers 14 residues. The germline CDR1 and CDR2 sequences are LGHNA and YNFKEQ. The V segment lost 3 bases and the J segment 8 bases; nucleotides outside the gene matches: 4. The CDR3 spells CASSQGTGGEKLFF. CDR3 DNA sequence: TGTGCCAGCAGCCAGGGTACAGGGGGCGAAAAACTGTTTTTT.

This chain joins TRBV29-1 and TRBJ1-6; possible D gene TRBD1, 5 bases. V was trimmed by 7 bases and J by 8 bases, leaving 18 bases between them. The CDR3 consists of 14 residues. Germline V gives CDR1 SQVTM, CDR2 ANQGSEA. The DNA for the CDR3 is TGCAGCGCGGGGTCCGGGGGGTCTGATTCACCCCTCCACTTT. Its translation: CSAGSGGSDSPLHF.

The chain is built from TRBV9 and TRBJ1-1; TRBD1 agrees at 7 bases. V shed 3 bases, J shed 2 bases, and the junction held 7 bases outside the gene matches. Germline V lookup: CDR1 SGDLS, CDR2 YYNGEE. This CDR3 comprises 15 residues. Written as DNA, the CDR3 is TGTGCCAGCAGCGGGCCGGGACAGCCTAACACTGAAGCTTTCTTT. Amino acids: CASSGPGQPNTEAFF.

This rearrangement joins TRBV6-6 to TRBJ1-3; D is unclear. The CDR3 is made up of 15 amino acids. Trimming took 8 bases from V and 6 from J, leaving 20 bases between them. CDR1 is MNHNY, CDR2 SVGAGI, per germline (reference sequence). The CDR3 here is CASSSGGVNVNTIYF. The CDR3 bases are TGTGCCAGCTCTAGTGGTGGTGTAAATGTAAACACCATATATTTT.

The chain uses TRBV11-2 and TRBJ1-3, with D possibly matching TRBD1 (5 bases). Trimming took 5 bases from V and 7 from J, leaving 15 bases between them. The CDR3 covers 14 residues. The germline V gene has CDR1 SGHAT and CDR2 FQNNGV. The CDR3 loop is CASSLTMEGNTIYF. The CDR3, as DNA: TGTGCCAGCAGCCTTACCATGGAGGGGAACACCATATATTTT.